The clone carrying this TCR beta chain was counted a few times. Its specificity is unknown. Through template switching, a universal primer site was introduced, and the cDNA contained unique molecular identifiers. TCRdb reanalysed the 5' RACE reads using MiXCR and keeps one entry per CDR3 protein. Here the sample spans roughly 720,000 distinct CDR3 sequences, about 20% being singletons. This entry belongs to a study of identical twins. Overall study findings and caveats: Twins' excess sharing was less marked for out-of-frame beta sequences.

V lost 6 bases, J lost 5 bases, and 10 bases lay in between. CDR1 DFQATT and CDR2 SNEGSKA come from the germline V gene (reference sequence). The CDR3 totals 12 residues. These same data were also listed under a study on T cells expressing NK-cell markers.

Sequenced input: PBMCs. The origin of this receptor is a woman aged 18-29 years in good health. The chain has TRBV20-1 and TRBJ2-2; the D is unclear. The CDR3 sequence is CSAIATTGELFF. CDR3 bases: TGCAGTGCCATTGCTACGACCGGGGAGCTGTTTTTT.